Given below is one T cell receptor (beta chain) in context. It has no known antigen specificity. One end of the junction is discordant with germline, which a read error may explain. The sample belongs to a study of molecular identifiers for immune sequencing clone quantification (dated by TCRdb to the late 2010s). Regarding the research as a whole: For a replicate experiment, RNA from around 20,000 or 100,000 naive CD8 T cells was divided into five aliquots, of which four were sequenced. CD8 T cells were used in a methods study to benchmark molecular-identifier clustering-based TCR repertoire sequencing (MIDCIRS) and TCR RNA copy counting. Paper-wide results and their limitations: Spiked-in Jurkat TCR RNA (around eleven copies' worth), which is not part of the donor repertoire, was contained in the naive libraries. Without barcode sub-clustering, chimeric consensus sequences inflated TCR diversity; chimeras reached as high as 47%. Even against a background of about a million naive CD8 T cells, spiked-in Jurkat TCR RNA amounting to a single cell's worth was reported to be detectable. Highly expanded clone sizes could be underestimated because identical TCR molecules may share a barcode. Modeling indicated around 3.2 TCR RNA copies recovered per cell, compared with about 9.4 by digital PCR, which implies a capture efficiency of approximately 30%. Clones above 20 RNA copies held over 99% of molecules in CMV-specific effector cells but under 1% in naive cells.

Libraries of naive CD8 T cells were built from anywhere between about 17,000 and 1,000,000 sorted cells, with 10%, 30% or 50% of the purified RNA used. Naive CD8 T cells were FACS-sorted as CD8+CD4-CCR7+CD45RA+ on a BD FACSAria II into RLT Plus buffer. To test detection sensitivity, Jurkat RNA equivalent to roughly eleven TCR copies was spiked into samples of roughly 18,000-1,000,000 naive CD8 T cells. Enrichment of CD8 T cells was done with RosetteSep CD8+ T Cell Enrichment Cocktail plus Ficoll-Paque, and ACK red cell lysis came afterward. Libraries were constructed by PCR. Sequencing took place on an Illumina HiSeq 4000. Bulk TCR libraries were generated as previously described, with the TCR primers listed in Table S5 used. Total RNA was purified with the Qiagen AllPrep DNA/RNA kit. Before any analysis, reads coming from multiple sequencing runs of the same library were combined into one pool. Processing in the source paper ran as follows. Reads were retained only if the reads had an exact TCR constant sequence, and the retained reads were trimmed to 150 nt and grouped according to their 12-nt molecular barcodes. Reads in each barcode group were sub-clustered using a 15% Levenshtein threshold, and a quality-weighted consensus sequence was built for each RNA molecule. Non-functional sequences were filtered out, along with any lower-count sequence sitting one edit away from another sequence. On the basis of fitting two negative binomial distributions, barcode sub-clusters with fewer than 20% of the maximum read count were discarded. TCRdb's own reprocessing of the public reads used fastp at Q25 and MiXCR and kept productive beta chains. Rows are combined by CDR3 protein, so each entry shows the most common genes and DNA. These V and J calls derive from TCRdb rather than the authors' analysis. Present in this sample are about 640,000 distinct CDR3 sequences, about 20% of which were seen just once. The ten biggest clones cover approximately 0.9% of the sample.

Its CDR3 holds 13 amino acids, cysteine through phenylalanine. Only the CDR3 DNA is retained, 39 bases long and in frame from the first base. In the germline V gene, CDR1 corresponds to MNHEY and CDR2 to SVGEGT. The chain employs TRBV6-2 or TRBV6-3 and TRBJ1-6, with the D gene not confidently named. The sequencing input was naive CD8+ T cells from blood, with Jurkat cell RNA spiked in. In light of the paper, this sample's cell subset or site label describes: FACS-sorted CD8+CD4-CCR7+CD45RA+ naive T cells. The clonotype was recovered from a human donor in good health. Some libraries in this study had Jurkat cell RNA spiked in. The DNA reads as follows: TGTGCCGGCAGAGGTGCAGGAGTGTCACCCCTCCACTTT. Its translation reads: CAGRGAGVSPLHF.